This note documents a single T cell receptor (beta chain) sequence. Its antigen is not known. This sample stems from a study of tumor-infiltrating lymphocytes in localized non-small cell lung cancer. General study findings and limits: No T-cell fraction difference was seen between IM1 and IM2 tumors.

Some clones are missing from TCRdb's copy, which holds only in-frame ones; the method was immunoSEQ multiplex PCR. The sample has tens of thousands of clones, approximately 85% seen once. CDR3 size: 15 residues. The V gene lost 3 bases and the J gene lost 2 bases, with 10 bases spanning the gap. Germline loops: CDR1 SGHNT, CDR2 YENEEA. J is TRBJ2-2 and V is TRBV11-3, with D maybe TRBD1 (6 bases). Material for sequencing was lung tumor tissue. The TCR sequence derives from a human donor with non-small cell lung cancer. CDR3 coding DNA: TGTGCCAGCAGCTTGGCACAGGGAAACACCGGGGAGCTGTTTTTT. Translated, it gives CASSLAQGNTGELFF.